The entry below gives a single T cell receptor (beta chain) sequence along with its context. The data were obtained in a study of blood T cell repertoires in COVID-19. Per the germline V gene, CDR1 is MDHEN and CDR2 is SYDVKM. The trim removed 5 bases at V and 7 bases at J, leaving 2 bases unmatched. This CDR3 comprises 13 residues. TCRdb keeps only in-frame clones here, not all; method: immunoSEQ multiplex PCR. The top ten hold under 3% of the sample, which has tens of thousands of clones, over 60% seen once. The source material was peripheral blood. This sequence joins TRBV28 and TRBJ1-5, with 10 positions matching TRBD1. This receptor was identified in a man between 65 and 80 years old with COVID-19, enrolled during active disease. The CDR3 DNA follows: TGTGCCAGCAGTGACAGGGGGCTACAGCCCCAGCATTTT. Its translation: CASSDRGLQPQHF. The whole variable domain, filled in from reference TRBV28 and TRBJ1-5, reads DVKVTQSSRYLVKRTGEKVFLECVQDMDHENMFWYRQDPGLGLRLIYFSYDVKMKEKGDIPEGYSVSREKKERFSLILESASTNQTSMYLCASSDRGLQPQHFGDGTRLSIL.